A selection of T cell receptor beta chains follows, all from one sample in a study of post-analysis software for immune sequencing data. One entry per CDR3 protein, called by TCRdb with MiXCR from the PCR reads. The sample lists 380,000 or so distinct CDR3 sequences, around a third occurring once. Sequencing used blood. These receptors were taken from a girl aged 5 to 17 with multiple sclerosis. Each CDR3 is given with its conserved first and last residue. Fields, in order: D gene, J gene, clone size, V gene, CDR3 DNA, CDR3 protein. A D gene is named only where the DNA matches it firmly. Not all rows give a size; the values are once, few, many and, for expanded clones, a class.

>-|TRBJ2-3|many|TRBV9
TGTGCCAGCAGCGTAGGACTCTCCCCCTACACAGATACGCAGTATTTT
CASSVGLSPYTDTQYF
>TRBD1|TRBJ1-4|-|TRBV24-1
TGTGCCACCAGTGAGCTTACAGGGGAAGAAGGTGAAAAACTGTTTTTT
CATSELTGEEGEKLFF
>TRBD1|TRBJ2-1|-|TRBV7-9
TGTGCCAGCAGCCCGTCCGGGACAGGCAACTACAATGAGCAGTTCTTC
CASSPSGTGNYNEQFF
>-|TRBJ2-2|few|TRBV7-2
TGTGCCAGCAGCCGAGTAGTCTCCTCTGGGGGCGGGGAGCTGTTTTTT
CASSRVVSSGGGELFF
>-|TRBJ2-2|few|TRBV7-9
TGTGCCAGCAGCCCTAGAGAGTGGGGCAAGAACACCGGGGAGCTGTTTTTT
CASSPREWGKNTGELFF
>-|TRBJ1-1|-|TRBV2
TGTGCCAACACAAACCCCCAGGAAATGAACACTGAAGCTTTCTTT
CANTNPQEMNTEAFF
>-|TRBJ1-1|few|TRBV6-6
TGTGCCAGCAGTGCCTCTGTGAACACTGAAGCTTTCTTT
CASSASVNTEAFF
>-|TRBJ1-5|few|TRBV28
TGTGCCAGCAGCACCTTCGGCAATCAGCCCCAGCATTTT
CASSTFGNQPQHF
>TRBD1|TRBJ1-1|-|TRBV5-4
TGTGCCAGCAGCCGAGAGGGGGCACTGGCTTTCTTT
CASSREGALAFF
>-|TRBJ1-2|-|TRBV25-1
TGTGCCAGCAGTAGGGATAGGACAGTCGGACCAGCTAACTATGGCTACACCTTC
CASSRDRTVGPANYGYTF
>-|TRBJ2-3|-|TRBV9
TGTGCCAGCAGTGAAGCCCCGGGACACCTCACAGATACGCAGTATTTT
CASSEAPGHLTDTQYF
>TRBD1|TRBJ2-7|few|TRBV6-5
TGTGCCAGCAGTCCGGGACAGAAGAGCTCCTACGAGCAGTACTTC
CASSPGQKSSYEQYF
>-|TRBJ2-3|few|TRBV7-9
TGTGCCAGCCTCCAGACGTCGGGGACAGATACGCAGTATTTT
CASLQTSGTDTQYF
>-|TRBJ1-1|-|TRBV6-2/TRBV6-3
TGTGCCAGCAGTTACCAGGATGGGGCTGAAGCTTTCTTT
CASSYQDGAEAFF
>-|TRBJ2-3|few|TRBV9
TGTGCCAGCAGCGTAGAGGCAGGGTTAGATACGCAGTATTTT
CASSVEAGLDTQYF
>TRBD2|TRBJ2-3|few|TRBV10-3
TGTGCCATCAGTGAGTCGAAAGGAGGTGCGGGGGGGCGAGATACGCAGTATTTT
CAISESKGGAGGRDTQYF
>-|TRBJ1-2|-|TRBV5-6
TGTGCCAGCAGCCCCGGGCACTATGGCTACACCTTC
CASSPGHYGYTF
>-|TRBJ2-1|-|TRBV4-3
TGCGCCAGCAGCCAAGATGGACGGTCGTACAATGAGCAGTTCTTC
CASSQDGRSYNEQFF
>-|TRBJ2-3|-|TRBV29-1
TGCAGCGTTGTGGGGGACCCCGTAGATACGCAGTATTTT
CSVVGDPVDTQYF
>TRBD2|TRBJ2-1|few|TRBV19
TGTGCCAGTAGTCACCCCCCGCTAGCGGGGGGCTTTAATGAGCAGTTCTTC
CASSHPPLAGGFNEQFF
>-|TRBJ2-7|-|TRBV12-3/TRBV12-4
TGTGCCACCACAGTTTGGGGGAGTGGCGAGCAGTACTTC
CATTVWGSGEQYF
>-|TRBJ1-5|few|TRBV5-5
TGTGCCAGCAGCTTATGGGACATTAGCAATCAGCCCCAGCATTTT
CASSLWDISNQPQHF
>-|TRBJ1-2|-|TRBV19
TGTGCCAGTAGTATTCCGCAGGGTGGAGGCTACACCTTC
CASSIPQGGGYTF
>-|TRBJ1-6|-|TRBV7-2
TGTGCCAGCAGCTTGTCTCCCCTGGGGTATTCACCCCTCCACTTT
CASSLSPLGYSPLHF
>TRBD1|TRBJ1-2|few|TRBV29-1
TGCAGCGTCCCCGGACAGGGGGCGCTGAACTATGGCTACACCTTC
CSVPGQGALNYGYTF
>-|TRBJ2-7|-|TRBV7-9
TGTGCCAGCAGCCTGAAGGAGGGACACCTGAGGGGCTATGAGCAGTACTTC
CASSLKEGHLRGYEQYF
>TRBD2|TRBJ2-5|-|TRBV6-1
TGTGCCAGCAGTTTGGGACTAGCGACGTACTTC
CASSLGLATYF
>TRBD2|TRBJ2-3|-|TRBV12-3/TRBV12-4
TGTGCCAGCACCCTAGCGGGGGCGGTCACAGATACGCAGTATTTT
CASTLAGAVTDTQYF
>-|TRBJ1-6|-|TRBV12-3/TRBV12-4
TGTGCCAGCAGTTTCTCCTATTATAATTCACCCCTCCACTTT
CASSFSYYNSPLHF
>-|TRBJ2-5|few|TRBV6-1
TGTGCCAGCAGTTGGGGACCCTTTTTGTACTTC
CASSWGPFLYF
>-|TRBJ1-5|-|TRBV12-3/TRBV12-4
TGTGCCAGCAGTTTTAGGAGGGAGCCCCAGCATTTT
CASSFRREPQHF
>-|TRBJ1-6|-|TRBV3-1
TGTGCCAGCAGCCAAGATTCCAACTCACCCCTCCACTTT
CASSQDSNSPLHF
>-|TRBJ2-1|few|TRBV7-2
TGTGCCAGCAGTTTCGGACAGGGAGGGTCTTACAATGAGCAGTTCTTC
CASSFGQGGSYNEQFF
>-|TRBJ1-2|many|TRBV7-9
TGTGCCAGCAGCTTAGTGGAGGGCTATGGCTACACCTTC
CASSLVEGYGYTF
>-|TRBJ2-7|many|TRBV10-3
TGTGCCATCATGGCAGGGAATGGATTGGGCTACGAGCAGTACTTC
CAIMAGNGLGYEQYF
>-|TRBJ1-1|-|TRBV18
TGTGCCAGCTCACCCTGGACAGCCCCTGAAGCTTTCTTT
CASSPWTAPEAFF
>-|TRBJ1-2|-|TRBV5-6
TGTGCCAGCAGCTTGGCCACGGCGGGCTACACCTTC
CASSLATAGYTF
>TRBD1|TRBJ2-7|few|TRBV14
TGTGCCAGCAGCCAAGATCATACAGGGGCCTACGAGCAGTACTTC
CASSQDHTGAYEQYF
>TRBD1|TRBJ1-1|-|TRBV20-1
TGCAGTGCTAGGGGACAGGGGGCGGACACTGAAGCTTTCTTT
CSARGQGADTEAFF
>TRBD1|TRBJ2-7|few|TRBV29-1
TGCAGCGTTGGTCGGACAGGGGTACCCGGGGACGAGCAGTACTTC
CSVGRTGVPGDEQYF
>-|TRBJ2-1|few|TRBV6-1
TGTGCCAGCCGGGGGACAGGGGAGGGACTAGCTCGGGGCAATGAGCAGTTCTTC
CASRGTGEGLARGNEQFF
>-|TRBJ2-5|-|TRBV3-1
TGTGCCAGCAGCGTGGAGGGCAGAGTCCAAGAGACCCAGTACTTC
CASSVEGRVQETQYF
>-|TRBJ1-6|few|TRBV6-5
TGTGCCAGCAGTTACCAGGGAGGCAATTCACCCCTCCACTTT
CASSYQGGNSPLHF
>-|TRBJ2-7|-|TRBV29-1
TGCAGCGTTGAAGGCCCGGGAACCTACGAGCAGTACTTC
CSVEGPGTYEQYF
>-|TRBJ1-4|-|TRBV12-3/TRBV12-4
TGTGCCAGCAGTTTGTCCAGGCGAGGTGAAAAACTGTTTTTT
CASSLSRRGEKLFF
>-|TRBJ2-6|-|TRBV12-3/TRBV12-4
TGTGCCAGCAGTTTATTCCAGGGGAAACCTGGGGCCAACGTCCTGACTTTC
CASSLFQGKPGANVLTF
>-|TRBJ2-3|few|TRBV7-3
TGTGCCAGCAGCTTCAAAGGCAGGGTTGGCACAGATACGCAGTATTTT
CASSFKGRVGTDTQYF
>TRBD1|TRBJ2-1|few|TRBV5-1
TGCGCCAGCAGCGCCGACAGGGTCAGGGATGAGCAGTTCTTC
CASSADRVRDEQFF
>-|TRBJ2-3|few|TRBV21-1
TGTGCCAACCTAGGGGTGGGGATCGAAACAACAGATACGCAGTATTTT
CANLGVGIETTDTQYF
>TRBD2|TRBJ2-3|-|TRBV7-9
TGTGCCAGCAGCTTATTCCCTCTAGCGGGGCCCCTTGGCACAGATACGCAGTATTTT
CASSLFPLAGPLGTDTQYF
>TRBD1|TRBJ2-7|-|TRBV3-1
TGTGCCAGCAGCCATCCGGGACAGGGAATCTACGAGCAGTACTTC
CASSHPGQGIYEQYF
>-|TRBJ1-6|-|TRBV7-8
TGTGCCAGCAGTCGACTTGATAATTCACCCCTCCACTTT
CASSRLDNSPLHF
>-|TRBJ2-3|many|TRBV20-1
TGCAGTGCTTTCAGAGGGGCTGTAGGGCAGTATTTT
CSAFRGAVGQYF
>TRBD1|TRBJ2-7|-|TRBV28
TGTGCCAGCAGAGAGGGACAGGGGCTTCCCTACGAGCAGTACTTC
CASREGQGLPYEQYF
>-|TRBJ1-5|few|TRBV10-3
TGTGCCATCAGTGTGTCTCCAGGTCAGCCCCAGCATTTT
CAISVSPGQPQHF
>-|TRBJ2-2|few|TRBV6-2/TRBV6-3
TGTGCCAGCACCGCTGTCGGGTTCGCGAACACCGGGGAGCTGTTTTTT
CASTAVGFANTGELFF
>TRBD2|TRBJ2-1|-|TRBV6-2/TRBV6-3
TGTGCCAGCAGTTACGCGGGGGGTCCGCGTAATGAGCAGTTCTTC
CASSYAGGPRNEQFF
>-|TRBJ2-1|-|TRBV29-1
TGCAGCGCTACCGCGGAGCCAGGGGCAGGGTACAATGAGCAGTTCTTC
CSATAEPGAGYNEQFF
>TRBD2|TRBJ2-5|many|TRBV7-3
TGTGCCAGCAGCCCAACTAGCGGGGCAGAGACCCAGTACTTC
CASSPTSGAETQYF
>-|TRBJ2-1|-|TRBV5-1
TGCGCCAGCAGCTTGGCCCCGACAAGTGGTGAGCAGTTCTTC
CASSLAPTSGEQFF